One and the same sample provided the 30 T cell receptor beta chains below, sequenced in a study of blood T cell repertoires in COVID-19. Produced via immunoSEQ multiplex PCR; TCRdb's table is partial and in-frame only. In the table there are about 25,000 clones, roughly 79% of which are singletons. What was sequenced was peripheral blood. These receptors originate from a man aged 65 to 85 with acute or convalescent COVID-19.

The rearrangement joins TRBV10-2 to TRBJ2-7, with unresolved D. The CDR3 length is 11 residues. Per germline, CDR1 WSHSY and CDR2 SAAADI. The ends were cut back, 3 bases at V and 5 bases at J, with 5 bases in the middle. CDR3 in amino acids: CASSDYNEQYF. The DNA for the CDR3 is TGCGCCAGCAGTGACTATAACGAGCAGTACTTC.

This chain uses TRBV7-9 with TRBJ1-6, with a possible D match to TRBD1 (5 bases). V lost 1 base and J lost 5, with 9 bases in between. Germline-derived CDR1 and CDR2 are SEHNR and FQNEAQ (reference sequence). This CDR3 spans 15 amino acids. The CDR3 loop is CASSLGQPDNSPLHF. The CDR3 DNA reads TGTGCCAGCAGCTTAGGACAGCCGGATAATTCACCCCTCCACTTT.

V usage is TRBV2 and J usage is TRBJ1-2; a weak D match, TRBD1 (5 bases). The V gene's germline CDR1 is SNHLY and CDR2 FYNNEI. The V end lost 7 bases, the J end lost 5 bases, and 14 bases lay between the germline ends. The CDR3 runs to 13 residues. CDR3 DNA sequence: TGTGCCAGCACGGACGGGACTGAATATGGCTACACCTTC. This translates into CASTDGTEYGYTF. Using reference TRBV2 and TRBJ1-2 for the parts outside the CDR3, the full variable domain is EPEVTQTPSHQVTQMGQEVILRCVPISNHLYFYWYRQILGQKVEFLVSFYNNEISEKSEIFDDQFSVERPDGSNFTLKIRSTKLEDSAMYFCASTDGTEYGYTFGSGTRLTVV.

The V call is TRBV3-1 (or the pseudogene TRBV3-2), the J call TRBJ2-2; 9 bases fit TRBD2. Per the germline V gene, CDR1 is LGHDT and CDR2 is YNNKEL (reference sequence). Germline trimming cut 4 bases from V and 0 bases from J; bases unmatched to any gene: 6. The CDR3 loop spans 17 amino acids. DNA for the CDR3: TGTGCCAGCAGCCGGACTAGCGTTAGAGCGAACACCGGGGAGCTGTTTTTT. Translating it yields CASSRTSVRANTGELFF.

The CDR3 nucleotides are TGTGCCAGCAGCCAGGACAGGAACACTGAAGCTTTCTTT. It specifies CASSQDRNTEAFF. The chain has TRBV7-6 and TRBJ1-1, with a tentative D call TRBD1 (6 bases). V dropped 5 bases and J dropped 1 base, with 8 bases sitting between them. The CDR3 has 13 residues. Germline CDR1 SGHVS, CDR2 FNYEAQ. Variable domain in full (rest from reference TRBV7-6 and TRBJ1-1): GAGVSQSPRYKVTKRGQDVALRCDPISGHVSLYWYRQALGQGPEFLTYFNYEAQQDKSGLPNDRFSAERPEGSISTLTIQRTEQRDSAMYRCASSQDRNTEAFFGQGTRLTVV.

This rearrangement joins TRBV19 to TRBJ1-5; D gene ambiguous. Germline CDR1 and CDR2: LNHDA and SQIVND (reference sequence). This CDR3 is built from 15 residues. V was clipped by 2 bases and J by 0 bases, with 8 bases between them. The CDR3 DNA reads TGTGCCAGTAGTATATCGGTCAATAGCAATCAGCCCCAGCATTTT. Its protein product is CASSISVNSNQPQHF.

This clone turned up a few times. CDR3 coding DNA: TGTGCCAGCAGCGCGGCGGGGGTTAGCTATGGCTACACCTTC. Its protein is CASSAAGVSYGYTF. This chain connects TRBV9 to TRBJ1-2; D is perhaps TRBD1 (5 bases). Germline-derived CDR1 and CDR2 are SGDLS and YYNGEE. The CDR3 consists of 14 residues. With 3 bases removed from V and 4 bases from J, the gap between germline ends came to 13 bases.

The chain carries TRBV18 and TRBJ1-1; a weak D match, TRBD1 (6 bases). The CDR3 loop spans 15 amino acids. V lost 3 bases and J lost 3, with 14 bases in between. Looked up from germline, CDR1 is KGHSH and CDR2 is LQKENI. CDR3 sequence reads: CASSPRTQGYTEAFF. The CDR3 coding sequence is TGTGCCAGCTCACCCCGTACACAGGGATACACTGAAGCTTTCTTT.

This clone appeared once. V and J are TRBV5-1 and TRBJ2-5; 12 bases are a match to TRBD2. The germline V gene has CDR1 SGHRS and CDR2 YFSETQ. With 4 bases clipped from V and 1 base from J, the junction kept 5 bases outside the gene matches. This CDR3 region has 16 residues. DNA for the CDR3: TGCGCCAGCAGCCCTTGGACTAGCGGGGCCCAAGAGACCCAGTACTTC. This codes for CASSPWTSGAQETQYF.

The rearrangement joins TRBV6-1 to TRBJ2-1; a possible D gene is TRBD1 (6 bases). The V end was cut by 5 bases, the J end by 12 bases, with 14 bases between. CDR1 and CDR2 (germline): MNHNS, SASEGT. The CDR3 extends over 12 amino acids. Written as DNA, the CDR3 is TGTGCCAGCAGTCCCTTTTCCAGGGGGCAGTTCTTC. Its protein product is CASSPFSRGQFF.

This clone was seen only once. Here the CDR3 DNA reads TGTGCCAGCAGTTTCCAGTATGGCTACACCTTC. Its translation is CASSFQYGYTF. The V call is TRBV12-3 or TRBV12-4, the J call TRBJ1-2; D not resolved. CDR3 length: 11 residues. The V end lost 3 bases, the J end lost 5 bases, and 4 bases lay between the germline ends.

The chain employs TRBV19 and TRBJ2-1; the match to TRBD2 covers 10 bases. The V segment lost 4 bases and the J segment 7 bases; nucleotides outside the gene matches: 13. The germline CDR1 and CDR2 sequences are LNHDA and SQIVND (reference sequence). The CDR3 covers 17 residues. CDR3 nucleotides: TGTGCCAGTAGTACCGACGTTAGAGCGGGGGGGCGTAATGAGCAGTTCTTC. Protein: CASSTDVRAGGRNEQFF.

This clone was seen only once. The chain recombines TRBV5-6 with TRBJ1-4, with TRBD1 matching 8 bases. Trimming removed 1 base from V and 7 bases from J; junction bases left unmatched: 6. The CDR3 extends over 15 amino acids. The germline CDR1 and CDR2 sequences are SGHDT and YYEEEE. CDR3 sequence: CASSLLAGGREKLFF. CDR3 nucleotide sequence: TGTGCCAGCAGCTTGTTAGCAGGGGGCCGTGAAAAACTGTTTTTT.

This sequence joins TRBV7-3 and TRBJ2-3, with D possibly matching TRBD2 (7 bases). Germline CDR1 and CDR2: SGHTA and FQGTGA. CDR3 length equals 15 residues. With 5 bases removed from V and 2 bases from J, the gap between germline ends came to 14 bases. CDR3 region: CASSLRGRLTDTQYF. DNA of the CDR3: TGTGCCAGCAGCCTGCGGGGGCGCCTCACAGATACGCAGTATTTT.

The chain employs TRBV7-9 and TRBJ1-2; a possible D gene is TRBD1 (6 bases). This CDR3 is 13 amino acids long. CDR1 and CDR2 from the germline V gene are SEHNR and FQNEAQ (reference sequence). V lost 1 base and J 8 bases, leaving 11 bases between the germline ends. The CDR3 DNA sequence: TGTGCCAGCAGCTTAGAAAGGGGGACGGGCTACACCTTC. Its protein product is CASSLERGTGYTF.

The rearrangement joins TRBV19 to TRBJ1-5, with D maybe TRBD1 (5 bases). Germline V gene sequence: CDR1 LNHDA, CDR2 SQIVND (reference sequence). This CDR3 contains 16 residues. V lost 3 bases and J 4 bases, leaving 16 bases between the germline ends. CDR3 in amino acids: CASSILGGGENQPQHF. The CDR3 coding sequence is TGTGCCAGTAGTATCCTGGGAGGAGGGGAGAATCAGCCCCAGCATTTT.

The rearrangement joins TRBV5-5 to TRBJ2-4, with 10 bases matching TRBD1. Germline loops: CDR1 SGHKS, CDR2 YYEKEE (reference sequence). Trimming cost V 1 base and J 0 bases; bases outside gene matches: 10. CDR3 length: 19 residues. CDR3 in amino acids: CASSLSGQGGLIAKNIQYF. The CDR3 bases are TGTGCCAGCAGCTTGTCAGGACAGGGGGGATTGATAGCCAAAAACATTCAGTACTTC.

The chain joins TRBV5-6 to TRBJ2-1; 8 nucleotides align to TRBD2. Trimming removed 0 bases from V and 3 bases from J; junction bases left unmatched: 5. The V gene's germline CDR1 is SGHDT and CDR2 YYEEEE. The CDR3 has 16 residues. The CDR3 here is CASSLAGSGIYNEQFF. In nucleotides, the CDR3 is TGTGCCAGCAGCTTGGCTGGTAGCGGGATCTACAATGAGCAGTTCTTC.

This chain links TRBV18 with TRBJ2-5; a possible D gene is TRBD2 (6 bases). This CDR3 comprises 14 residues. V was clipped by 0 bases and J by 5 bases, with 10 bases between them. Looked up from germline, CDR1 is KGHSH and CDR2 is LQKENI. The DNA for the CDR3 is TGTGCCAGCTCACCACCTGCGGGGCGGGAGACCCAGTACTTC. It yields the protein CASSPPAGRETQYF.

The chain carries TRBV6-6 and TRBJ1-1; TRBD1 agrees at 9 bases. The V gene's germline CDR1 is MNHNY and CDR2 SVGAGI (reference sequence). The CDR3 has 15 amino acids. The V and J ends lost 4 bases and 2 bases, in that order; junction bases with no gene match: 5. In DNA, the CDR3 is TGTGCCAGCAGTTCCAGGGACAGGGCCAACACTGAAGCTTTCTTT. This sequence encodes CASSSRDRANTEAFF.

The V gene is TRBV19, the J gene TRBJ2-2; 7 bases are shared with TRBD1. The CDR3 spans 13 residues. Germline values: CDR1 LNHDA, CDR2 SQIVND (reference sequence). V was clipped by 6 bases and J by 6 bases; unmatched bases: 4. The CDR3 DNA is TGTGCCAGTAGCCCGGACAGGCCCGGGGAGCTGTTTTTT. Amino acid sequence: CASSPDRPGELFF.

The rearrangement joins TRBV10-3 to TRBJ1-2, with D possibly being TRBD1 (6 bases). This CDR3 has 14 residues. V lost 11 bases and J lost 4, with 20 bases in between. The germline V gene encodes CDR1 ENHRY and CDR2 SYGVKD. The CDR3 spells CAASQGGVLYGYTF. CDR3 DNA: TGTGCCGCCTCCCAAGGGGGGGTCCTCTATGGCTACACCTTC.

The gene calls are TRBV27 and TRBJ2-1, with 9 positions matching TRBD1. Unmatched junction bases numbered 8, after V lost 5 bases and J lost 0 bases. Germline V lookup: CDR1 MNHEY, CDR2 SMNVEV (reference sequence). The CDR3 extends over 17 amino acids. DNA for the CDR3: TGTGCCAGCAGTCCCGGGACAGGGACCGTCTCCTACAATGAGCAGTTCTTC. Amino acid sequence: CASSPGTGTVSYNEQFF.

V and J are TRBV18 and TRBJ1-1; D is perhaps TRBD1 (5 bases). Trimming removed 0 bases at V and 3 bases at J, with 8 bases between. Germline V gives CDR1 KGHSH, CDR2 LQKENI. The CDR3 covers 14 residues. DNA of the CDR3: TGTGCCAGCTCACCACCGACCAGGGACACTGAAGCTTTCTTT. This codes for CASSPPTRDTEAFF.

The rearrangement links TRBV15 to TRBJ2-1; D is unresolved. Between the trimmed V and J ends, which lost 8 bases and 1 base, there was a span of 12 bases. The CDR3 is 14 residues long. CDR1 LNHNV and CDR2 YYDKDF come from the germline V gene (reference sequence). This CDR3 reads CATGRVSSYNEQFF. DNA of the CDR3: TGTGCCACCGGGCGCGTTTCTTCCTACAATGAGCAGTTCTTC.

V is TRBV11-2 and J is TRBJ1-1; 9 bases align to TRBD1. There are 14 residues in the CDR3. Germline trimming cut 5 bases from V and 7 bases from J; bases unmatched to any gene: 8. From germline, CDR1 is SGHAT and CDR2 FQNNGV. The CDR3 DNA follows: TGTGCCAGCAGCCCAGGACAGGGGACCCTTGAAGCTTTCTTT. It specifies CASSPGQGTLEAFF.

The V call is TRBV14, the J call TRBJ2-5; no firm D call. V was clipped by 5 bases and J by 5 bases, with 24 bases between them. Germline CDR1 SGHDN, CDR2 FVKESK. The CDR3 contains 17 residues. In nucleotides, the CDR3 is TGTGCCAGCAGCTCCGGAAGAGGTTTCGCGAAGGAGGAGACCCAGTACTTC. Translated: CASSSGRGFAKEETQYF.

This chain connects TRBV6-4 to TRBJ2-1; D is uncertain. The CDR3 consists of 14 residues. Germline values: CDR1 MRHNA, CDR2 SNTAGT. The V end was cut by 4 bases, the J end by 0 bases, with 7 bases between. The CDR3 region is CASSVEHSYNEQFF. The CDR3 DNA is TGTGCCAGCAGTGTCGAGCACTCCTACAATGAGCAGTTCTTC.

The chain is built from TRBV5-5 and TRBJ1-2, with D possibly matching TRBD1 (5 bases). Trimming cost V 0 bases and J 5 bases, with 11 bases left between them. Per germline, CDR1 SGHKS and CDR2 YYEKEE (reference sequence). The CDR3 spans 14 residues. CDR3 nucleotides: TGTGCCAGCAGCTTGGAGGAGGGGCGGTATGGCTACACCTTC. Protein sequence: CASSLEEGRYGYTF.

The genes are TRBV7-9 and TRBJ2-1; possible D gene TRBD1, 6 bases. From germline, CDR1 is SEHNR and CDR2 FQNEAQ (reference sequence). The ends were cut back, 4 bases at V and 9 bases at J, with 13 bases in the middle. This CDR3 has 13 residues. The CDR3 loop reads CASSSNTGSEQFF. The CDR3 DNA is TGTGCCAGCAGCTCTAACACAGGGTCTGAGCAGTTCTTC.